This record covers a single T cell receptor (beta chain). Its specificity is unknown. CDR3 length: 15 amino acids. V was pared by 5 bases and J by 1 base, with 3 bases of the junction left unmatched. Germline V gene data show CDR1 as LNHNV and CDR2 as YYDKDF (reference sequence). The record originates from a study of cytotoxic CD8 clonotypes in ibrutinib-treated CLL. Researchers set a sequencing depth target of 1 in 200,000 to 1 in 1 million T cells. The repertoire was sequenced with immunoSEQ multiplex PCR; TCRdb's copy has only in-frame clones and lacks some. The sample includes some 150,000 clones, around three quarters seen only once; the top ten take 9.5% to 15%. Study outcomes and limitations: Patients showed higher baseline clonality than age-matched healthy donors, and it tracked circulating CD8+ T-cell counts.

This chain joins TRBV15 and TRBJ2-1; 9 nucleotides line up with TRBD1. The specimen comprised PBMCs, sampled after 12 months of ibrutinib treatment. The sequence was obtained from a human donor with chronic lymphocytic leukemia. CDR3 nucleotides: TGTGCCACCAGCCCGGACAGGGGTTCCTACAATGAGCAGTTCTTC. It translates to CATSPDRGSYNEQFF. Using reference TRBV15 and TRBJ2-1 for the parts outside the CDR3, the full variable domain is DAMVIQNPRYQVTQFGKPVTLSCSQTLNHNVMYWYQQKSSQAPKLLFHYYDKDFNNEADTPDNFQSRRPNTSFCFLDIRSPGLGDTAMYLCATSPDRGSYNEQFFGPGTRLTVL.